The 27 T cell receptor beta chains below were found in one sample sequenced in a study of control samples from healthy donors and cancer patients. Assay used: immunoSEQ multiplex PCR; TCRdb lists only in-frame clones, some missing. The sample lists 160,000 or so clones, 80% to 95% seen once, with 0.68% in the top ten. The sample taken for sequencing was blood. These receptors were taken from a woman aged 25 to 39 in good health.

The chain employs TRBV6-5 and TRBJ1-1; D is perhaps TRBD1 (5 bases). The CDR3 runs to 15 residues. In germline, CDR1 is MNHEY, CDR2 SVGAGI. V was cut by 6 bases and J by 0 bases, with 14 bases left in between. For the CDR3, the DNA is TGTGCCAGCAGGATAGACAGAGCCATGAACACTGAAGCTTTCTTT. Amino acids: CASRIDRAMNTEAFF.

In nucleotides, the CDR3 is TGTGCCAGCAGTCCCCATACAGGTTCCTACGAGCAGTACTTC. Its protein is CASSPHTGSYEQYF. The chain uses TRBV27 and TRBJ2-7, with D maybe TRBD1 (5 bases). The CDR3 contains 14 residues. Germline lookup yields CDR1 MNHEY and CDR2 SMNVEV (reference sequence). The V and J ends lost 5 bases and 1 base respectively, with 12 bases between them.

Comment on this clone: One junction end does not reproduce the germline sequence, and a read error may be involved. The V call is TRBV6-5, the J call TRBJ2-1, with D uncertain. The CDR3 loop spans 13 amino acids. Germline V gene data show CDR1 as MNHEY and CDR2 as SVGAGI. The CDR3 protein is CASSTYSYTEQFF. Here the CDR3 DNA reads TGTGCCAGCAGTACCTACTCCTACACTGAGCAGTTCTTC.

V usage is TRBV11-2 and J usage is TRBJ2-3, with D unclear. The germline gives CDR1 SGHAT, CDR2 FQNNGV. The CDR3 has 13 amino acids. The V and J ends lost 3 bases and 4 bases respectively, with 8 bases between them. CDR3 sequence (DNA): TGTGCCAGCAGCTTGAGCCCTGCAGATACGCAGTATTTT. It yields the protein CASSLSPADTQYF.

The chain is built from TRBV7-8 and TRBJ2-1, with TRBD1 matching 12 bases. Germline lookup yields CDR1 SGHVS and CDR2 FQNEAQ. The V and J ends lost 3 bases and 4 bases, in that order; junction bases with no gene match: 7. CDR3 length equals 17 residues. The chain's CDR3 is CASSFYRDRGPYNEQFF. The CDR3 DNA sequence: TGTGCCAGCAGCTTCTACCGGGACAGGGGGCCTTACAATGAGCAGTTCTTC. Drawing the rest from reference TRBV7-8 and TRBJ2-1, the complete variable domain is GAGVSQSPRYKVAKRGQDVALRCDPISGHVSLFWYQQALGQGPEFLTYFQNEAQLDKSGLPSDRFFAERPEGSVSTLKIQRTQQEDSAVYLCASSFYRDRGPYNEQFFGPGTRLTVL.

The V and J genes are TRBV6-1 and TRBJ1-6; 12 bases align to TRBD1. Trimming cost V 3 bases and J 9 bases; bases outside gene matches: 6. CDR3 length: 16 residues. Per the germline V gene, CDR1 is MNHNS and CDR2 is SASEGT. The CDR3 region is CASSDLGTGGVSPLHF. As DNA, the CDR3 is TGTGCCAGCAGTGATCTCGGGACAGGGGGCGTTTCACCCCTCCACTTT.

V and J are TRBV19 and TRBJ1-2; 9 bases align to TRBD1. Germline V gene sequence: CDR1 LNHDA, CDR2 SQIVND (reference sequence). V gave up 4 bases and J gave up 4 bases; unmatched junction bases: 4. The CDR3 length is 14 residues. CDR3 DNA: TGTGCCAGTAGTAGCGGACAGGGGAGCTATGGCTACACCTTC. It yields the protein CASSSGQGSYGYTF.

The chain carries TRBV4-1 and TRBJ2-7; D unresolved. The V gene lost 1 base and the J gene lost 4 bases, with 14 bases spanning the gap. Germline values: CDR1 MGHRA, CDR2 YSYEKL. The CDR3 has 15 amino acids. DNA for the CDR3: TGCGCCAGCAGCCAAGCCCTTGGTTCCCTGTACGAGCAGTACTTC. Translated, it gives CASSQALGSLYEQYF.

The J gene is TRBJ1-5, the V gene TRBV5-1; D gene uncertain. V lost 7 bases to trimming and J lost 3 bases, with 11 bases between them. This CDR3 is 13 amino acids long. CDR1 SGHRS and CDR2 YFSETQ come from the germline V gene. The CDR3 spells CASSRGDNQPQHF. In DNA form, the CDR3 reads TGCGCCAGCTCGCGGGGTGACAATCAGCCCCAGCATTTT.

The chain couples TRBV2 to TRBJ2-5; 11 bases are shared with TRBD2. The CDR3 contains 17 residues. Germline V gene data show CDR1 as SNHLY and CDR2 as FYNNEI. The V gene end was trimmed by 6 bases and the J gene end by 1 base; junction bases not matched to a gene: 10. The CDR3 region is CASSKGRLAGTQETQYF. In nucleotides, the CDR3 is TGTGCCAGCAGCAAAGGCAGACTAGCGGGGACCCAAGAGACCCAGTACTTC.

The CDR3 DNA sequence: TGTGCCAGCAGTCGACGCGGGCGCATCTACGAGCAGTACTTC. Its protein product is CASSRRGRIYEQYF. The chain uses TRBV27 and TRBJ2-7; possibly TRBD2 for D (5 bases). In germline, CDR1 is MNHEY, CDR2 SMNVEV (reference sequence). V was pared by 5 bases and J by 3 bases, with 14 bases between. The CDR3 totals 14 residues.

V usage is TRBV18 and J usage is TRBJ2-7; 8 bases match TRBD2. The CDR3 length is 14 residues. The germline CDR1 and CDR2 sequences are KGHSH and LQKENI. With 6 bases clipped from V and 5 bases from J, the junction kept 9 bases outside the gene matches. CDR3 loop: CASSPGLDTHEQYF. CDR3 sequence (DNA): TGTGCCAGCTCCCCGGGACTAGATACCCACGAGCAGTACTTC. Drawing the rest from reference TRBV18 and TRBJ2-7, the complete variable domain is NAGVMQNPRHLVRRRGQEARLRCSPMKGHSHVYWYRQLPEEGLKFMVYLQKENIIDESGMPKERFSAEFPKEGPSILRIQQVVRGDSAAYFCASSPGLDTHEQYFGPGTRLTVT.

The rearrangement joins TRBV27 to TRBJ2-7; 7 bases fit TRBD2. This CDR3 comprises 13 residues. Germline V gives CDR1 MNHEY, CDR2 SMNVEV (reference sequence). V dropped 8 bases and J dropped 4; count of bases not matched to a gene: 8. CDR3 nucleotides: TGTGCCAGCGCTGGACTAGTCAATTACGAGCAGTACTTC. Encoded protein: CASAGLVNYEQYF.

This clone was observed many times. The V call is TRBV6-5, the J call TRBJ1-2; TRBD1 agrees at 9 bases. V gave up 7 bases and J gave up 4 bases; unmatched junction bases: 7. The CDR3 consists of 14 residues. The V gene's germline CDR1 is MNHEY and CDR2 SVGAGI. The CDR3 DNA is TGTGCCAGCACCAGCACAGGGGGCCTCTATGGCTACACCTTC. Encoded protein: CASTSTGGLYGYTF.

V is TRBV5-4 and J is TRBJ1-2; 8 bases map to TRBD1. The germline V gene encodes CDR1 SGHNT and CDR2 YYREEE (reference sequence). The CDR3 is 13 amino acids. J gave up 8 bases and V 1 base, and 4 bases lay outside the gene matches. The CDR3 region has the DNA TGTGCCAGCAGCTTGTTGCAGGGGGCGGGCTACACCTTC. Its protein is CASSLLQGAGYTF. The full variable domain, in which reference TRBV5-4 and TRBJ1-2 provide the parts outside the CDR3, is ETGVTQSPTHLIKTRGQQVTLRCSSQSGHNTVSWYQQALGQGPQFIFQYYREEENGRGNFPPRFSGLQFPNYSSELNVNALELDDSALYLCASSLLQGAGYTFGSGTRLTVV.

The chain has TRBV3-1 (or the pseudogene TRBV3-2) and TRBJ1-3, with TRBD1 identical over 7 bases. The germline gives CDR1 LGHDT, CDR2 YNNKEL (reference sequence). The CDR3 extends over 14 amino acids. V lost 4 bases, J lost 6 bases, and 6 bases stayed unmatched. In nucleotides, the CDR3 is TGTGCCAGCAGCCTCGGGACAGTACAAAACACCATATATTTT. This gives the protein CASSLGTVQNTIYF.

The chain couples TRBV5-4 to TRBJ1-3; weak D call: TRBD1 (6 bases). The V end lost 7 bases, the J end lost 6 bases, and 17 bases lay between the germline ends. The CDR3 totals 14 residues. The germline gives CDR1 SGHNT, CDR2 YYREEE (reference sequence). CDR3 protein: CASARGGAENTIYF. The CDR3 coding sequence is TGTGCCAGCGCAAGGGGGGGCGCGGAAAACACCATATATTTT.

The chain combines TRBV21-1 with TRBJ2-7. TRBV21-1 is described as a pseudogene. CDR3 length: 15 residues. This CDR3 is CASSAGTQDIHEQYF. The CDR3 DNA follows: TGTGCCAGCAGTGCCGGGACCCAGGACATCCACGAGCAGTACTTC.

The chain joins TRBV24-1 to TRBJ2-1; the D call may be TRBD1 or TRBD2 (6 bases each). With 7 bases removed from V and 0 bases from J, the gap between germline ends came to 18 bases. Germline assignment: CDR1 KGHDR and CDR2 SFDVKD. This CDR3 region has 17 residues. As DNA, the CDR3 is TGTGCCACCAGCGCCAAAACGGGGGCGAGCTCCTACAATGAGCAGTTCTTC. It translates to CATSAKTGASSYNEQFF.

CDR3 sequence reads: CASSSATGNSPLHF. The CDR3 DNA is TGTGCCAGCAGCTCTGCGACAGGGAATTCACCCCTCCACTTT. The rearrangement links TRBV11-2 to TRBJ1-6; TRBD1 matches 7 bases. With 4 bases clipped from V and 7 bases from J, the junction kept 4 bases outside the gene matches. This CDR3 comprises 14 residues. Per germline, CDR1 SGHAT and CDR2 FQNNGV.

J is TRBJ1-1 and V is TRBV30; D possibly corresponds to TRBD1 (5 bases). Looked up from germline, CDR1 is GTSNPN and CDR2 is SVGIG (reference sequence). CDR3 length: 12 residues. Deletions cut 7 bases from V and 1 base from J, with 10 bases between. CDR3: CASDNPNTEAFF. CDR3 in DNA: TGTGCCTCGGACAACCCGAACACTGAAGCTTTCTTT.

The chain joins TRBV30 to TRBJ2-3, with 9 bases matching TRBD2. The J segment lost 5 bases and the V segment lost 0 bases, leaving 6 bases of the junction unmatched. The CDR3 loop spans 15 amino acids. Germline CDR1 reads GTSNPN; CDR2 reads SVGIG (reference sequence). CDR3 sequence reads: CAWSVGSGSQDTQYF. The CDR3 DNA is TGTGCCTGGAGTGTTGGTAGCGGGAGTCAAGATACGCAGTATTTT.

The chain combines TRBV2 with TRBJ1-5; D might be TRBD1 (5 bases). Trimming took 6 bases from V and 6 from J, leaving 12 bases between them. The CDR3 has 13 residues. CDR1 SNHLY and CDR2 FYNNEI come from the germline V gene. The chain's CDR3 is CASSPDTRQPQHF. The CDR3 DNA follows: TGTGCCAGCAGCCCGGACACTCGTCAGCCCCAGCATTTT. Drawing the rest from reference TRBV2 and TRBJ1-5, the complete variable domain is EPEVTQTPSHQVTQMGQEVILRCVPISNHLYFYWYRQILGQKVEFLVSFYNNEISEKSEIFDDQFSVERPDGSNFTLKIRSTKLEDSAMYFCASSPDTRQPQHFGDGTRLSIL.

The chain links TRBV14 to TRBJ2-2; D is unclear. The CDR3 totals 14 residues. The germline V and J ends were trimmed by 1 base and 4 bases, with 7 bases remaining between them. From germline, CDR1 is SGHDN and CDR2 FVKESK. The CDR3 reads CASSQVRSTGELFF. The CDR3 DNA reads TGTGCCAGCAGCCAAGTTAGGAGCACCGGGGAGCTGTTTTTT.

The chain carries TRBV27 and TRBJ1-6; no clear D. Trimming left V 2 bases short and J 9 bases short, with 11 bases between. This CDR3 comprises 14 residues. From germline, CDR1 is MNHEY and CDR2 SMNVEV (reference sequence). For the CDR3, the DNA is TGTGCCAGCAGTTTACGAGGTTCTGCTTCACCCCTCCACTTT. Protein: CASSLRGSASPLHF.

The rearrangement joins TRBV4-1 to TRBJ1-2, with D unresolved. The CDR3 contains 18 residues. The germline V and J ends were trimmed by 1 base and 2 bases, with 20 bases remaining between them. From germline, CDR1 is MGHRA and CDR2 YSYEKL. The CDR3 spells CASSQGPSSREANYGYTF. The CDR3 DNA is TGCGCCAGCAGCCAAGGACCATCTTCCCGGGAAGCAAACTATGGCTACACCTTC.

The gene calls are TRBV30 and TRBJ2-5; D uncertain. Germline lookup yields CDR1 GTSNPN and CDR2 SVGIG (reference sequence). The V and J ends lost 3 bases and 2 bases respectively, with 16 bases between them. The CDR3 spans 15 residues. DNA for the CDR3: TGTGCCTGGAGAAACCGTATGACCGGTCAAGAGACCCAGTACTTC. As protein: CAWRNRMTGQETQYF.